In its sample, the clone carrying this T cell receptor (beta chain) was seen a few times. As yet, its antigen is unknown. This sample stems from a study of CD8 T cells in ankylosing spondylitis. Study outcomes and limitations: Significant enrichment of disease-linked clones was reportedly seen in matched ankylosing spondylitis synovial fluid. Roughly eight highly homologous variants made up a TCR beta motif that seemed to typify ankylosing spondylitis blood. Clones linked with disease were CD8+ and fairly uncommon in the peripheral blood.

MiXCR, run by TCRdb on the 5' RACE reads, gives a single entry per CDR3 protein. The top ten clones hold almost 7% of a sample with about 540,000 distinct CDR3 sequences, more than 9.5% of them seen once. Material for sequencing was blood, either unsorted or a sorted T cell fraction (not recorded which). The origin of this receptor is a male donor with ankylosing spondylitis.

The CDR3 here is CASSLEVAGDNEQFF. DNA for the CDR3: TGTGCCAGCAGCTTGGAGGTAGCGGGAGACAATGAGCAGTTCTTC. The chain carries TRBV7-8 and TRBJ2-1; 9 bases fit TRBD2. Per the germline V gene, CDR1 is SGHVS and CDR2 is FQNEAQ. The CDR3 length is 15 residues. Trimming cost V 3 bases and J 5 bases; bases outside gene matches: 5.